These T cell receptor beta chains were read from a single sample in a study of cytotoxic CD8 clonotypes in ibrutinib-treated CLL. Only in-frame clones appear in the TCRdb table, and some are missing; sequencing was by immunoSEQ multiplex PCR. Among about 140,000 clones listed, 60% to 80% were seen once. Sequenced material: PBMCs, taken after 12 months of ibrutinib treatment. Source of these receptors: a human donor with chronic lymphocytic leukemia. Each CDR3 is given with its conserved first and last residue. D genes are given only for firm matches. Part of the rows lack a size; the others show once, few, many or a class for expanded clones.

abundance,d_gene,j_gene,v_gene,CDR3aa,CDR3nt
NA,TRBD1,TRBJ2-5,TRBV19,CASSITLRTGRETQYF,TGTGCCAGTAGTATTACTCTAAGGACAGGGAGGGAGACCCAGTACTTC
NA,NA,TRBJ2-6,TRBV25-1,CASSGGPGEAGANVLTF,TGTGCCAGCAGTGGGGGCCCGGGGGAAGCTGGGGCCAACGTCCTGACTTTC
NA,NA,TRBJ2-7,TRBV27,CASSPGGGSEQYF,TGTGCCAGCAGTCCTGGCGGAGGGAGCGAGCAGTACTTC
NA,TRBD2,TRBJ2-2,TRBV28,CASSFLAGDTGELFF,TGTGCCAGCAGTTTCCTAGCGGGAGATACCGGGGAGCTGTTTTTT
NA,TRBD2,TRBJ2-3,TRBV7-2,CASSPIAGARDTQYF,TGTGCCAGCAGCCCAATAGCGGGGGCGAGAGATACGCAGTATTTT
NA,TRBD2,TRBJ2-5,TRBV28,CASSLRRGAQETQYF,TGTGCCAGCAGTTTACGGCGGGGGGCCCAAGAGACCCAGTACTTC
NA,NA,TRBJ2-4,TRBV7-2,CASSLVWVGTENIQYF,TGTGCCAGCAGCTTAGTATGGGTGGGGACCGAAAACATTCAGTACTTC
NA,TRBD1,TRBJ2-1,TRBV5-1,CASSPGTGGWYYYNEQFF,TGCGCCAGCAGCCCGGGGACAGGGGGCTGGTACTACTACAATGAGCAGTTCTTC
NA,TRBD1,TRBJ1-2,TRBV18,CASRPGTGGEGYTF,TGTGCCAGCCGACCCGGGACAGGGGGTGAAGGCTACACCTTC
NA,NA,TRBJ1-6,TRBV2,CASRGDGTSPLHF,TGTGCCAGCAGGGGCGACGGAACATCACCCCTCCACTTT
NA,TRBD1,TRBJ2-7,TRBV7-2,CASSSHGQGAYEQYF,TGTGCCAGCAGCTCCCACGGACAGGGGGCCTACGAGCAGTACTTC
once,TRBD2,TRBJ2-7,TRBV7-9,CASTGGYWYEQYF,TGTGCCAGCACGGGGGGGTATTGGTACGAGCAGTACTTC
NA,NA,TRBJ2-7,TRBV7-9,CASSLAGHISYEQYF,TGTGCCAGCAGCTTAGCAGGTCACATCTCCTACGAGCAGTACTTC
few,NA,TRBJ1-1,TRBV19,CASSPLGRLNTEAFF,TGTGCCAGTAGTCCCCTTGGACGCCTGAACACTGAAGCTTTCTTT
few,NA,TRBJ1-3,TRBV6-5,CATRWSGNTIYF,TGTGCCACCCGCTGGTCTGGAAACACCATATATTTT
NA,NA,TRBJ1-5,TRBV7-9,CASSQDANSNQPQHF,TGCGCCAGCAGCCAAGATGCTAATAGCAATCAGCCCCAGCATTTT
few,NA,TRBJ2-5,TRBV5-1,CASTQSQETQYF,TGCGCCAGCACCCAAAGCCAAGAGACCCAGTACTTC
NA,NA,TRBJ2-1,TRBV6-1,CASSEEGSNEQFF,TGTGCCAGCAGTGAAGAAGGGAGCAATGAGCAGTTCTTC
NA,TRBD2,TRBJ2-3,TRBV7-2,CASSLMSSGSDTQYF,TGTGCCAGCAGCTTAATGTCTAGCGGGTCAGATACGCAGTATTTT
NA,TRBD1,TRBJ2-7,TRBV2,CASSTGGRGYEQYF,TGTGCCAGCAGTACAGGGGGGAGAGGCTACGAGCAGTACTTC
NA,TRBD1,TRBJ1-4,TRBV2,CASSLDRANEKLFF,TGTGCCAGCAGTCTTGACAGGGCTAATGAAAAACTGTTTTTT
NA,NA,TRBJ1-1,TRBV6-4,CASSDSWGNTEAFF,TGTGCCAGCAGTGACTCGTGGGGGAACACTGAAGCTTTCTTT
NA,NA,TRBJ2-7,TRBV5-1,CASSSGQSYEQYF,TGCGCCAGCAGCTCCGGACAGTCCTACGAGCAGTACTTC
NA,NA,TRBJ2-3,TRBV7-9,CASSLPGDLDTQYF,TGTGCCAGCAGCTTACCAGGGGACTTGGATACGCAGTATTTT
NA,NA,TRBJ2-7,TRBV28,CASSRPGTGATYEQYF,TGTGCCAGCAGCCGTCCCGGGACGGGGGCCACCTACGAGCAGTACTTC
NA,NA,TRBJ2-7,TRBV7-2,CASSFAYEQYF,TGTGCCAGCAGCTTCGCTTACGAGCAGTACTTC
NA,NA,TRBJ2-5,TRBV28,CASSFGHKETQYF,TGTGCCAGCAGTTTCGGCCATAAAGAGACCCAGTACTTC
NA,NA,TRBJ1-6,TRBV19,CASSIVLSDSPLHF,TGTGCCAGTAGTATAGTTTTGAGCGATTCACCCCTCCACTTT
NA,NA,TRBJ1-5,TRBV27,CASSFARAQGNQPQHF,TGTGCCAGCAGTTTCGCCAGGGCGCAGGGCAATCAGCCCCAGCATTTT
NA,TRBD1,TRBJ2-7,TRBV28,CASSTGTGSEQYF,TGTGCCAGCAGCACCGGGACAGGGAGCGAGCAGTACTTC
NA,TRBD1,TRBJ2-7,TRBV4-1,CASSQGPGQTEQYF,TGCGCCAGCAGCCAAGGGCCGGGACAGACGGAGCAGTACTTC
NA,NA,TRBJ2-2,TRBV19,CASTSGAAWGELFF,NA
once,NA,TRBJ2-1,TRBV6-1,CASGAWNEQFF,TGTGCCAGCGGGGCCTGGAATGAGCAGTTCTTC
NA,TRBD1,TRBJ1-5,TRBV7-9,CASSPDRGRGNQPQHF,TGTGCCAGCAGCCCCGACAGGGGAAGGGGCAATCAGCCCCAGCATTTT
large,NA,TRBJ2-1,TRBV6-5,CASSPGQKNNEQFF,TGTGCCAGCAGTCCCGGACAGAAAAACAATGAGCAGTTCTTC
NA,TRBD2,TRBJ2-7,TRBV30,CAWSLLAGSEQYF,TGTGCCTGGAGCCTCCTAGCGGGTTCCGAGCAGTACTTC